These 20 T cell receptor beta chains were all obtained from the same sample, sequenced in a study of shared clonotypes between healthy human individuals. TCRdb's copy holds only in-frame clones and misses some; the assay was immunoSEQ multiplex PCR. The table lists roughly 2.2 million clones, approximately 93% of them singletons. Sequencing was done on a sample of naive CD4+ T cells from PBMCs. Noted subset: CD45RA+ positively selected. These receptors originate from a man younger than 30 in good health. Some clones in this sample may be carry-over from other donors' samples.

The genes are TRBV6-5 and TRBJ2-1; TRBD1 is a possible D gene (6 bases). The CDR3 totals 15 residues. V lost 0 bases, J lost 6 bases, and 12 bases lay in between. The germline V gene encodes CDR1 MNHEY and CDR2 SVGAGI. The CDR3 DNA sequence: TGTGCCAGCAGTTACTCCCCGGACAGAGTCAATGAGCAGTTCTTC. Protein: CASSYSPDRVNEQFF.

The chain carries TRBV28 and TRBJ2-2; the D gene is possibly TRBD2 (5 bases). The CDR3 has 17 amino acids. Germline V CDR1 and CDR2: MDHEN, SYDVKM. V dropped 3 bases and J dropped 1 base, with 15 bases sitting between them. The CDR3 region is CASSLGRWSGNTGELFF. Here the CDR3 DNA reads TGTGCCAGCAGTTTGGGCCGATGGAGCGGGAACACCGGGGAGCTGTTTTTT.

V gene TRBV7-2 combines with J gene TRBJ2-1; 8 positions agree with TRBD2. Germline loops: CDR1 SGHTA, CDR2 FQGNSA. CDR3 length: 18 residues. J lost 4 bases, V lost 3 bases, and 14 bases had no gene match. The CDR3 here is CASSFSVGRAPRYNEQFF. Written as DNA, the CDR3 is TGTGCCAGCAGCTTTAGCGTCGGGAGGGCCCCTCGGTACAATGAGCAGTTCTTC.

This chain connects TRBV9 to TRBJ2-7; TRBD2 agrees at 8 bases. Germline V gene sequence: CDR1 SGDLS, CDR2 YYNGEE. The CDR3 sequence is 14 residues long. With 0 bases clipped from V and 4 bases from J, the junction kept 3 bases outside the gene matches. The CDR3 coding sequence is TGTGCCAGCAGCGTAGCGGGAGGGGGATACGAGCAGTACTTC. Amino acids: CASSVAGGGYEQYF.

This chain connects TRBV19 to TRBJ1-3; 7 bases align to TRBD1. Trimming cost V 6 bases and J 0 bases; bases outside gene matches: 14. The CDR3 has 18 amino acids. Germline-derived CDR1 and CDR2 are LNHDA and SQIVND (reference sequence). Here the CDR3 reads CASSPTRDRQFSGNTIYF. CDR3 bases: TGTGCCAGTAGCCCGACCCGGGACAGACAGTTCTCTGGAAACACCATATATTTT. Combining the CDR3 with reference TRBV19 and TRBJ1-3 gives the whole variable domain DGGITQSPKYLFRKEGQNVTLSCEQNLNHDAMYWYRQDPGQGLRLIYYSQIVNDFQKGDIAEGYSVSREKKESFPLTVTSAQKNPTAFYLCASSPTRDRQFSGNTIYFGEGSWLTVV.

This sequence joins TRBV19 and TRBJ2-1; D might be TRBD1 or TRBD2, each matching 6 bases. The CDR3 has 13 residues. The germline V and J ends were trimmed by 5 bases and 9 bases, with 14 bases remaining between them. Germline CDR1 reads LNHDA; CDR2 reads SQIVND (reference sequence). CDR3: CASSSGDKPEQFF. CDR3 coding DNA: TGTGCCAGTAGTTCGGGGGACAAACCTGAGCAGTTCTTC.

This chain connects TRBV21-1 to TRBJ2-3; the table assigns TRBD2, which was not confirmed against the DNA. TRBV21-1 is a documented pseudogene. The CDR3 sequence is 16 residues long. CDR3 DNA: TGTGCCAGCAGCCCCCCGGGGAGCGGCAGCACAGATACGCAGTATTTT. Translated: CASSPPGSGSTDTQYF.

In DNA, the CDR3 is TGTGCCAGCTCACCAGGGACGGACCCTTTGGATGAGCAGTTCTTC. Protein sequence: CASSPGTDPLDEQFF. This chain connects TRBV18 to TRBJ2-1; D is perhaps TRBD1 or TRBD2 (5 bases each). The ends were cut back, 2 bases at V and 8 bases at J, with 16 bases in the middle. This CDR3 comprises 15 residues. From germline, CDR1 is KGHSH and CDR2 LQKENI.

V gene TRBV7-3 combines with J gene TRBJ2-3; 7 positions agree with TRBD2. Germline assignment: CDR1 SGHTA and CDR2 FQGTGA. V was pared by 5 bases and J by 3 bases, with 8 bases of the junction left unmatched. The CDR3 length is 15 residues. The CDR3: CASSASGGRTDTQYF. DNA of the CDR3: TGTGCCAGCAGCGCTTCTGGCGGGAGAACAGATACGCAGTATTTT.

The chain links TRBV14 to TRBJ2-7, with a weak D call TRBD2 (5 bases). The CDR3 runs 15 residues. V shed 1 base and J shed 7 bases, with 17 bases lying between them. The germline gives CDR1 SGHDN, CDR2 FVKESK. CDR3 residues: CASSQVYRAGVEQYF. The CDR3 nucleotides are TGTGCCAGCAGCCAAGTGTACCGAGCCGGGGTGGAGCAGTACTTC.

This clone came up once. This CDR3 is also generated by other DNA sequences in the sample. The chain combines TRBV9 with TRBJ1-3; D remains unclear. The length of the CDR3 is 14 residues. The germline CDR1 and CDR2 sequences are SGDLS and YYNGEE. Trimming stripped 1 base from V and 0 bases from J, with 5 bases between. The CDR3 sequence is CASSVRSSGNTIYF. CDR3 DNA sequence: TGTGCCAGCAGCGTAAGGAGCTCTGGAAACACCATATATTTT.

This chain uses TRBV28 with TRBJ1-1; D gene uncertain. Trimming shortened V by 5 bases and J by 4 bases, and 23 bases separated the two germline ends. In germline, CDR1 is MDHEN, CDR2 SYDVKM. This CDR3 spans 17 amino acids. CDR3 coding DNA: TGTGCCAGCAGTCCCCTCGGTCAGTCCCCTTGGGGCACTGAAGCTTTCTTT. It translates to CASSPLGQSPWGTEAFF. Using reference TRBV28 and TRBJ1-1 for the parts outside the CDR3, the full variable domain is DVKVTQSSRYLVKRTGEKVFLECVQDMDHENMFWYRQDPGLGLRLIYFSYDVKMKEKGDIPEGYSVSREKKERFSLILESASTNQTSMYLCASSPLGQSPWGTEAFFGQGTRLTVV.

This chain joins TRBV5-1 and TRBJ2-1, with 9 bases aligning to TRBD1. CDR1 and CDR2 from the germline V gene are SGHRS and YFSETQ. This CDR3 spans 16 amino acids. Trimming at V came to 1 base and at J to 5 bases, leaving 7 bases not matched to a gene. CDR3 amino acids: CASSLWGQGLNNEQFF. As DNA, the CDR3 is TGCGCCAGCAGCTTGTGGGGACAGGGTCTCAACAATGAGCAGTTCTTC.

The V gene is TRBV28, the J gene TRBJ2-7, with 8 bases aligning to TRBD1. Germline V lookup: CDR1 MDHEN, CDR2 SYDVKM. Trimming at V came to 5 bases and at J to 1 base, leaving 7 bases not matched to a gene. This CDR3 is 15 amino acids long. DNA for the CDR3: TGTGCCAGCAGTCCCCAGGACAGGGCTTCCTACGAGCAGTACTTC. It yields the protein CASSPQDRASYEQYF. Looking up the rest from reference TRBV28 and TRBJ2-7 gives the full variable domain: DVKVTQSSRYLVKRTGEKVFLECVQDMDHENMFWYRQDPGLGLRLIYFSYDVKMKEKGDIPEGYSVSREKKERFSLILESASTNQTSMYLCASSPQDRASYEQYFGPGTRLTVT.

The chain is built from TRBV6-1 and TRBJ1-2; D is unclear. Trimming removed 6 bases at V and 4 bases at J, with 12 bases between. Germline CDR1 reads MNHNS; CDR2 reads SASEGT. The CDR3 sequence is 13 residues long. The DNA for the CDR3 is TGTGCCAGCAGCGAGTCGTCCGGCTATGGCTACACCTTC. As protein: CASSESSGYGYTF.

The genes are TRBV6-6 and TRBJ2-3; perhaps TRBD2 as D (5 bases). Trimming stripped 0 bases from V and 2 bases from J, with 6 bases between. Germline V gene lookup returns CDR1 MNHNY and CDR2 SVGAGI (reference sequence). This CDR3 has 14 amino acids. For the CDR3, the DNA is TGTGCCAGCAGTTACTCGAGGGCCACAGATACGCAGTATTTT. Protein sequence: CASSYSRATDTQYF.

V and J are TRBV2 and TRBJ1-1; D is undetermined. This CDR3 contains 12 residues. Germline V gives CDR1 SNHLY, CDR2 FYNNEI. V was cut by 7 bases and J by 7 bases, with 13 bases left in between. CDR3 sequence reads: CASKMSGIEAFF. CDR3 DNA sequence: TGTGCCAGCAAAATGTCGGGTATTGAAGCTTTCTTT.

This chain links TRBV5-4 with TRBJ2-7; 12 bases are shared with TRBD2. J was trimmed by 1 base and V by 5 bases; bases with no gene match: 7. The CDR3 extends over 16 amino acids. Germline lookup yields CDR1 SGHNT and CDR2 YYREEE (reference sequence). The CDR3 DNA sequence: TGTGCCAGCAGTTTTGGACTAGCGGGATTATCCTACGAGCAGTACTTC. This encodes CASSFGLAGLSYEQYF.

A note on this clone: The same CDR3 is also encoded by other DNA sequences in this sample. The chain joins TRBV5-4 to TRBJ2-5; 8 bases agree with TRBD2. Germline V gene data show CDR1 as SGHNT and CDR2 as YYREEE (reference sequence). J lost 4 bases, V lost 2 bases, and 1 base had no gene match. The CDR3 runs to 13 residues. DNA for the CDR3: TGTGCCAGCAGCTTCGGGGGGGGAGAGACCCAGTACTTC. Its translation: CASSFGGGETQYF. The entire variable domain, with the rest obtained from reference TRBV5-4 and TRBJ2-5, is as follows: ETGVTQSPTHLIKTRGQQVTLRCSSQSGHNTVSWYQQALGQGPQFIFQYYREEENGRGNFPPRFSGLQFPNYSSELNVNALELDDSALYLCASSFGGGETQYFGPGTRLLVL.

The chain has TRBV10-2 and TRBJ1-1; D unresolved. V dropped 6 bases and J dropped 5 bases, with 10 bases sitting between them. Per germline, CDR1 WSHSY and CDR2 SAAADI. The CDR3 sequence is 12 residues long. Here the CDR3 DNA reads TGCGCCAGCAGGGACCCGGGGACTGAAGCTTTCTTT. Translating gives CASRDPGTEAFF.